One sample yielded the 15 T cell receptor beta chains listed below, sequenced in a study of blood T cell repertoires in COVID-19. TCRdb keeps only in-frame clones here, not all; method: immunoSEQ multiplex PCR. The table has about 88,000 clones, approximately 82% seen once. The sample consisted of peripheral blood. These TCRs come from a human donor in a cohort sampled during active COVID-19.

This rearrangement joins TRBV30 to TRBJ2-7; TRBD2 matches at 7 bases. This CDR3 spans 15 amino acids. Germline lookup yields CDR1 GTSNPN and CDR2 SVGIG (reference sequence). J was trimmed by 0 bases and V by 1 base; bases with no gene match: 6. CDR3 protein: CAWSEIPGGSYEQYF. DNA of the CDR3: TGTGCCTGGAGTGAAATCCCGGGAGGCTCCTACGAGCAGTACTTC.

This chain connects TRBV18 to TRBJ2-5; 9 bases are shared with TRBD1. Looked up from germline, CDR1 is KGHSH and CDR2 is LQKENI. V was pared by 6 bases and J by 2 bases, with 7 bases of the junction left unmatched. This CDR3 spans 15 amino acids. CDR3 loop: CASSYGQGRQETQYF. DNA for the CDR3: TGTGCCAGCTCTTACGGACAGGGGAGACAAGAGACCCAGTACTTC.

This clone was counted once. In DNA form, the CDR3 reads TGTGCCAGCAGCGTAGCCAGTGGCGGCACTGAAGCTTTCTTT. This gives the protein CASSVASGGTEAFF. V is TRBV9 and J is TRBJ1-1; no clear D gene. Germline-derived CDR1 and CDR2 are SGDLS and YYNGEE. Trimming left V 0 bases short and J 4 bases short, with 10 bases between. The CDR3 is 14 residues long.

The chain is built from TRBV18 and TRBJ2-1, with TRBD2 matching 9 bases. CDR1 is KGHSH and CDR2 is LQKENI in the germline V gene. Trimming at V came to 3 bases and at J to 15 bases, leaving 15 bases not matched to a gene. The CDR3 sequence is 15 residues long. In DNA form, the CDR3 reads TGTGCCAGCTCACCTGCGGGACTAGCTCCCTCCTACCCGTTCTTC. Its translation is CASSPAGLAPSYPFF. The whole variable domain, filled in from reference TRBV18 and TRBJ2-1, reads NAGVMQNPRHLVRRRGQEARLRCSPMKGHSHVYWYRQLPEEGLKFMVYLQKENIIDESGMPKERFSAEFPKEGPSILRIQQVVRGDSAAYFCASSPAGLAPSYPFFGPGTRLTVL.

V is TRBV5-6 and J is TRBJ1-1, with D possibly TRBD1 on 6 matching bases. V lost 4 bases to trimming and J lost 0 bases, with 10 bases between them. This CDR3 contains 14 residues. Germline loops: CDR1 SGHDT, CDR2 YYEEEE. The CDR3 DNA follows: TGTGCCAGCAGCGCGGCAGGGGTGAACACTGAAGCTTTCTTT. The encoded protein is CASSAAGVNTEAFF. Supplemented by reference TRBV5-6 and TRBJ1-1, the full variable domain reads DAGVTQSPTHLIKTRGQQVTLRCSPKSGHDTVSWYQQALGQGPQFIFQYYEEEERQRGNFPDRFSGHQFPNYSSELNVNALLLGDSALYLCASSAAGVNTEAFFGQGTRLTVV.

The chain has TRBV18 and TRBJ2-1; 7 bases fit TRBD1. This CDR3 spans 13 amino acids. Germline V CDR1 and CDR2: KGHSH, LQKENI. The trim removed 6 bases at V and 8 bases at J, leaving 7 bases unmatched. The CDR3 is CASSGTDRDEQFF. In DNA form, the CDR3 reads TGTGCCAGCTCCGGGACAGACAGAGATGAGCAGTTCTTC.

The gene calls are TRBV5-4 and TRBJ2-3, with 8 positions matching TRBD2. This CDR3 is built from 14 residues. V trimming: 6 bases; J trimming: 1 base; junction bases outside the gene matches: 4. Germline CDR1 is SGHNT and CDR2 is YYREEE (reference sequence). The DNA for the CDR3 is TGTGCCAGCAAAACCGGGGGGGGCACAGATACGCAGTATTTT. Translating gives CASKTGGGTDTQYF.

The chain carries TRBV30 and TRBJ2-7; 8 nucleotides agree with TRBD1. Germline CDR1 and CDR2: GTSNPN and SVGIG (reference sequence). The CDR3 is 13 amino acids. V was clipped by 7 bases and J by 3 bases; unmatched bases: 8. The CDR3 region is CALYRQGFYEQYF. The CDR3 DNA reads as TGTGCCTTATATAGACAGGGGTTCTACGAGCAGTACTTC.

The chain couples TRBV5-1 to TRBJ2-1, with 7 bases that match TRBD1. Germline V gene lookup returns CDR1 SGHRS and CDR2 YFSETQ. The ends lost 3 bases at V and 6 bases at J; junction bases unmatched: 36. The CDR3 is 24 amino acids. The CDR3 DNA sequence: TGCGCCAGCAGCTCCTTTACTTCACTTAACCTTCTTAAAACAGGGGCTAAATGGAGCAATGAGCAGTTCTTC. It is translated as CASSSFTSLNLLKTGAKWSNEQFF.

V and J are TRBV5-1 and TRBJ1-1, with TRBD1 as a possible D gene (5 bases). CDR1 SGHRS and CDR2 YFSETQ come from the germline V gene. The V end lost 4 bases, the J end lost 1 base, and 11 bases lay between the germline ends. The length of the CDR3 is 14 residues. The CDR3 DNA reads TGCGCCAGCAGCCCCGGGGGTGGGAACACTGAAGCTTTCTTT. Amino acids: CASSPGGGNTEAFF.

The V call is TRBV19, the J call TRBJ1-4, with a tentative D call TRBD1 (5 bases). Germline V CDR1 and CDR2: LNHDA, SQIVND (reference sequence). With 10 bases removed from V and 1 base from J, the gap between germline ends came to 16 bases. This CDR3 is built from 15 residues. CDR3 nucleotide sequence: TGTGCCACCACCCCGGGACTCCGAACTAATGAAAAACTGTTTTTT. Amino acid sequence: CATTPGLRTNEKLFF.

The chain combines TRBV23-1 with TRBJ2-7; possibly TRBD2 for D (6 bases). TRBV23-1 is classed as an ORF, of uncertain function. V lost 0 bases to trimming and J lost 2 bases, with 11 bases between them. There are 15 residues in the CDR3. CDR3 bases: TGCGCCAGCAGTCAATCTACGTGGGGGGCCTACGAGCAGTACTTC. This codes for CASSQSTWGAYEQYF.

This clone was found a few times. CDR3 amino acids: CASSLGGQIISGEQYF. As DNA, the CDR3 is TGCGCCAGCAGCTTGGGGGGACAGATAATTTCAGGAGAGCAGTACTTC. The chain is built from TRBV5-1 and TRBJ2-7; 7 nucleotides agree with TRBD1. J lost 7 bases, V lost 0 bases, and 13 bases had no gene match. The germline V gene has CDR1 SGHRS and CDR2 YFSETQ. CDR3 length: 16 amino acids.

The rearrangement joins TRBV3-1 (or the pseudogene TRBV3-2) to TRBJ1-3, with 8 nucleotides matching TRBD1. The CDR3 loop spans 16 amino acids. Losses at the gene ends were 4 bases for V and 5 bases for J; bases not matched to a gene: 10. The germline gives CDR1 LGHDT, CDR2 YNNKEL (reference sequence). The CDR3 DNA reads TGTGCCAGCAGCCTTCGGACAGGGTTAGGTAGAAACACCATATATTTT. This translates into CASSLRTGLGRNTIYF.

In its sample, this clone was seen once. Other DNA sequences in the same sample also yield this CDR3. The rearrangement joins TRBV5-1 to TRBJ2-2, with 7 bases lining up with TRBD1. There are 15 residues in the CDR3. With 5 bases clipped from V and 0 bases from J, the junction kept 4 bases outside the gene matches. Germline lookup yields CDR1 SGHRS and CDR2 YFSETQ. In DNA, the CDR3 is TGCGCCAGCAGTACCGGGACAGCGAACACCGGGGAGCTGTTTTTT. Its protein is CASSTGTANTGELFF.